This entry concerns a single T cell receptor beta chain. Its cognate antigen is unknown. Sequence at one end of the junction differs from germline and may be a read error. The table came from immunoSEQ multiplex PCR; TCRdb's copy has only in-frame clones and leaves some out. The repertoire has under 30,000 clones, approximately 89% of them found once; the top ten carry 3.1%. The data were taken from a study of PD-L1 blockade in urothelial cancer. Findings and limits, study-wide: By 3 weeks, tumor-associated blood clones had expanded more in durable-benefit patients.

The CDR3 totals 15 residues. Germline V CDR1 and CDR2: SGHTA, FQGTGA. Sequencing used PBMCs, obtained around atezolizumab (anti-PD-L1) treatment. This clonotype was obtained from a man over 45 with urothelial cancer. The chain combines TRBV7-3 with TRBJ2-5, with 7 nucleotides matching TRBD1. The CDR3 nucleotides read TGTGTCAGCAGGCAAACAGGGGATTGGCGAGAGACCCAGTACTTC. This sequence encodes CVSRQTGDWRETQYF.